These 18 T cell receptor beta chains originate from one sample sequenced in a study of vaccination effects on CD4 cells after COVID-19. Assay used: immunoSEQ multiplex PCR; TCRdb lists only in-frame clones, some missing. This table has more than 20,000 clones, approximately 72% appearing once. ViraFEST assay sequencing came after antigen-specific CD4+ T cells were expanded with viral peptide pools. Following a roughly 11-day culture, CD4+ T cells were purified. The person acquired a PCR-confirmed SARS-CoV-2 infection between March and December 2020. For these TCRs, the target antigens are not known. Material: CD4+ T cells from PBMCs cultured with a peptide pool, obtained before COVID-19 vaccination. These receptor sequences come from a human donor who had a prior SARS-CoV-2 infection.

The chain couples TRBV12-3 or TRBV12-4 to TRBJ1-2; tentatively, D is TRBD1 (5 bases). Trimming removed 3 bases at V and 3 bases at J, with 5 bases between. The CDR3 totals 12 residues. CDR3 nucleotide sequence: TGTGCCAGCAGTTTCAGGGACTATGGCTACACCTTC. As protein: CASSFRDYGYTF.

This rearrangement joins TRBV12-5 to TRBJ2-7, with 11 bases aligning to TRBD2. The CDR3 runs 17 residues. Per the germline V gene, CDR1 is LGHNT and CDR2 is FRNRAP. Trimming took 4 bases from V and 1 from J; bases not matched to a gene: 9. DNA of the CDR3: TGTGCTAGTGGTTCCACTAGCGGGGGAACCTTTTCCTACGAGCAGTACTTC. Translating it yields CASGSTSGGTFSYEQYF.

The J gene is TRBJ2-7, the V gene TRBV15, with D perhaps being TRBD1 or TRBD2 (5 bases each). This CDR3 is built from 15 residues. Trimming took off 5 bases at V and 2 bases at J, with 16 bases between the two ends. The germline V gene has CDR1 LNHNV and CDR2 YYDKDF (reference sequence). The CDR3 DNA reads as TGTGCCACCAGCGCTGCCGGGACCTTAACCTACGAGCAGTACTTC. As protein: CATSAAGTLTYEQYF.

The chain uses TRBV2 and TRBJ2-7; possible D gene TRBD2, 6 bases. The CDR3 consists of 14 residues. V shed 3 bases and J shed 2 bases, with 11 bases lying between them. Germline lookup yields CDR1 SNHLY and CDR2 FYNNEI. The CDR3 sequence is CASSDRLAPYEQYF. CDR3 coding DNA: TGTGCCAGCAGTGATCGCCTAGCGCCCTACGAGCAGTACTTC. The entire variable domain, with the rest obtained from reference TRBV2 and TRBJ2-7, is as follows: EPEVTQTPSHQVTQMGQEVILRCVPISNHLYFYWYRQILGQKVEFLVSFYNNEISEKSEIFDDQFSVERPDGSNFTLKIRSTKLEDSAMYFCASSDRLAPYEQYFGPGTRLTVT.

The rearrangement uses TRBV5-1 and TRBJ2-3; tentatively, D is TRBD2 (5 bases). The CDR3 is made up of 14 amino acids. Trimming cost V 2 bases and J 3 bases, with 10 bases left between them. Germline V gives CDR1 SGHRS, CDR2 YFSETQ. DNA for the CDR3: TGCGCCAGCAGCTTTTCGTCGGGGACAGATACGCAGTATTTT. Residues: CASSFSSGTDTQYF. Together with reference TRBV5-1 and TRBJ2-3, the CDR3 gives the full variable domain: KAGVTQTPRYLIKTRGQQVTLSCSPISGHRSVSWYQQTPGQGLQFLFEYFSETQRNKGNFPGRFSGRQFSNSRSEMNVSTLELGDSALYLCASSFSSGTDTQYFGPGTRLTVL.

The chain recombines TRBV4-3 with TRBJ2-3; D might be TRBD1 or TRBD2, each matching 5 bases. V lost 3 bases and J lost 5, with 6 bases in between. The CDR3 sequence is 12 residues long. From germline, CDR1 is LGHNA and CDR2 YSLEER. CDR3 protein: CASSQGVDTQYF. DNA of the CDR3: TGCGCCAGCAGCCAGGGGGTAGATACGCAGTATTTT.

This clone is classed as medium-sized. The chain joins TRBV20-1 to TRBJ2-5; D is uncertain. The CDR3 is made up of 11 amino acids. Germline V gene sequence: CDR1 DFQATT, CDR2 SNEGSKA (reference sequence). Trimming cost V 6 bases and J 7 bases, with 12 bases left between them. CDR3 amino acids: CSAWGERTQYF. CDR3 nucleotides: TGCAGTGCATGGGGTGAGAGGACCCAGTACTTC.

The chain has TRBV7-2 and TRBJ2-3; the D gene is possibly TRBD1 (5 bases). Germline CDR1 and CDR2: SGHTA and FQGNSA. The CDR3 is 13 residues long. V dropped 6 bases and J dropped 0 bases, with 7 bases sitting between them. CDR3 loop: CASRQGSTDTQYF. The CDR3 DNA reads TGTGCCAGCAGGCAGGGTAGCACAGATACGCAGTATTTT.

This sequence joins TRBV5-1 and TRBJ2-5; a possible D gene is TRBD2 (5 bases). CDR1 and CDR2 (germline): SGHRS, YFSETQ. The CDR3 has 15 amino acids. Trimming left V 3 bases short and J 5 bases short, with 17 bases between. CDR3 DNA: TGCGCCAGCAGCTCCGGGCGAGCGGTCACGGAGACCCAGTACTTC. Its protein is CASSSGRAVTETQYF.

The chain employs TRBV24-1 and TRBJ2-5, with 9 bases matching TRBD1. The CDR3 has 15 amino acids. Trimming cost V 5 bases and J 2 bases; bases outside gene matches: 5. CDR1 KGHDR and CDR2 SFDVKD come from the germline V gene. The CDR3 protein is CATSARDRDQETQYF. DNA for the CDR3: TGTGCCACCAGTGCCCGGGACAGGGATCAAGAGACCCAGTACTTC.

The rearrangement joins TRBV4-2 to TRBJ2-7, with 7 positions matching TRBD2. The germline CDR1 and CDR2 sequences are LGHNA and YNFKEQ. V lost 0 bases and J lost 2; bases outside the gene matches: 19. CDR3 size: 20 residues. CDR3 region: CASSQEWGEGVGPGAYEQYF. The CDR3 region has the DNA TGTGCCAGCAGCCAAGAATGGGGGGAGGGAGTGGGTCCCGGGGCCTACGAGCAGTACTTC.

Here the CDR3 DNA reads TGTGCCACCACCAGAAAGGACAGGGCGCACCAAGAGACCCAGTACTTC. Residues: CATTRKDRAHQETQYF. The chain combines TRBV24-1 with TRBJ2-5, with 8 bases aligning to TRBD1. CDR1 KGHDR and CDR2 SFDVKD come from the germline V gene. V trimming: 8 bases; J trimming: 0 bases; junction bases outside the gene matches: 10. The CDR3 loop spans 16 amino acids.

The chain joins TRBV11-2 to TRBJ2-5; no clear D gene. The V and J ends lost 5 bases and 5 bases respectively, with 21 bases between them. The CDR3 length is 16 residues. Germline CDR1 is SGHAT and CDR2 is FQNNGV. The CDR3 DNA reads TGTGCCAGCAGCAGGACCCAGGCTTTGTTGGGGGAGACCCAGTACTTC. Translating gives CASSRTQALLGETQYF.

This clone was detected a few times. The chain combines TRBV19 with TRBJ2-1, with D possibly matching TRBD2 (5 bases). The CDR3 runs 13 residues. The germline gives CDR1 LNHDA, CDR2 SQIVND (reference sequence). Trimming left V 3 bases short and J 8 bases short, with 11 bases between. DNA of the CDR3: TGTGCCAGTAGTATTACGGGGAGCGATGAGCAGTTCTTC. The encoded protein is CASSITGSDEQFF.

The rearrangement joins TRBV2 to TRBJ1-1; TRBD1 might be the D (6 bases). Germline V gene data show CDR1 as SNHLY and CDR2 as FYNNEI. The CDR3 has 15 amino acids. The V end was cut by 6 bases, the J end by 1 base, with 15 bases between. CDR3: CASSEDSTTNTEAFF. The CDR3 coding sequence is TGTGCCAGCAGCGAGGACAGTACAACGAACACTGAAGCTTTCTTT.

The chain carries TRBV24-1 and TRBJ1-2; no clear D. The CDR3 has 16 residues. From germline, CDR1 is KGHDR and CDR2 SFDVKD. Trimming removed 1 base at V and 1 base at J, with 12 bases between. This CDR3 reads CATSDFQRSDNYGYTF. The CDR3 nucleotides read TGTGCCACCAGTGATTTTCAGAGATCTGATAACTATGGCTACACCTTC.

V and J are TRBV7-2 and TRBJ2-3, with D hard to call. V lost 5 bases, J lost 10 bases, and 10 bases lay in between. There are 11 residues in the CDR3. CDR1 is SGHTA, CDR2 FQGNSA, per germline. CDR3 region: CASSLTGPQYF. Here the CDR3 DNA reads TGTGCCAGCAGCCTCACCGGGCCGCAGTATTTT.

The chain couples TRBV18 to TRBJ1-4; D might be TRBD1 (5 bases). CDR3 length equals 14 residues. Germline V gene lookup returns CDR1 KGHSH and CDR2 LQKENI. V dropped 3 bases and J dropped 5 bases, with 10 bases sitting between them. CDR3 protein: CASSPGRRNEKLFF. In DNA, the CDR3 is TGTGCCAGCTCACCGGGACGGAGGAATGAAAAACTGTTTTTT.